This TCR beta chain was identified in a study of blood T cell repertoires in COVID-19. Produced via immunoSEQ multiplex PCR; TCRdb's table is partial and in-frame only. This sample has about 190,000 clones, with approximately 81% found just once. Germline CDR1 reads MNHEY; CDR2 reads SVGAGI. The junction had 6 bases not matched to a gene; V was cut back by 6 bases and J by 2 bases. The CDR3 sequence is 14 residues long. Sequencing input: peripheral blood. The TCR comes from a human donor in a cohort sampled during active COVID-19. The J gene is TRBJ1-1, the V gene TRBV6-5; 7 positions agree with TRBD1. CDR3 residues: CASRKGGSNTEAFF. The CDR3 DNA follows: TGTGCCAGCAGAAAAGGGGGCAGCAACACTGAAGCTTTCTTT.